One and the same sample provided the 28 T cell receptor beta chains below, sequenced in a study of tumor-infiltrating lymphocytes in oesophageal squamous cell carcinoma. TCRdb analysed the PCR reads with MiXCR anew, one entry per CDR3 protein. The sample contains approximately 20,000 distinct CDR3 sequences, 30% to 45% of which appear only once. The sample comprised esophageal tumor tissue. The receptors shown here come from a male donor with esophageal squamous cell carcinoma.

The chain has TRBV25-1 and TRBJ1-6, with D possibly TRBD1 on 5 matching bases. The CDR3 runs to 16 residues. Trimming took off 0 bases at V and 4 bases at J, with 10 bases between the two ends. The germline V gene has CDR1 MGHDK and CDR2 SYGVNS. The CDR3 region has the DNA TGTGCCAGCAGTGAATATGGGACGGAATATAATTCACCCCTCCACTTT. It translates to CASSEYGTEYNSPLHF.

The V call is TRBV29-1, the J call TRBJ2-5, with TRBD2 matching 9 bases. Unmatched junction bases numbered 6, after V lost 5 bases and J lost 5 bases. The CDR3 is 13 residues long. Germline assignment: CDR1 SQVTM and CDR2 ANQGSEA. CDR3 in DNA: TGCAGCGTTCAGACTAGCGGTACTGAGACCCAGTACTTC. Its protein is CSVQTSGTETQYF.

The chain has TRBV24-1 and TRBJ2-5; no definite D call. The J call may be in error: the DNA end matches TRBJ2-7 better. This CDR3 is built from 14 residues. CDR1 and CDR2 from the germline V gene are KGHDR and SFDVKD. CDR3 residues: CATSGPDLSYEQYF. The CDR3 DNA follows: TGTGCCACCAGTGGTCCAGACCTCTCCTACGAGCAGTACTTC.

Note on this clonotype: A much larger clone differs from this one at a single base, so this may be a read error. The rearrangement uses TRBV2 and TRBJ1-1; TRBD1 might be the D (6 bases). The CDR3 is 14 residues long. The germline gives CDR1 SNHLY, CDR2 FYNNEI. DNA of the CDR3: TGTGCCAGCGGAGCGGACTGGGGGGCGACTGAAGCTTTATTT. It codes for CASGADWGATEALF.

The V and J genes are TRBV24-1 and TRBJ1-1; maybe TRBD1 (5 bases). From germline, CDR1 is KGHDR and CDR2 SFDVKD. This CDR3 has 14 amino acids. V was trimmed by 4 bases and J by 7 bases, leaving 15 bases between them. CDR3 protein: CATSDRDSPFEAFF. CDR3 nucleotides: TGTGCCACCAGTGACAGAGACAGCCCCTTTGAAGCTTTCTTT.

The V call is TRBV19, the J call TRBJ2-7; TRBD2 matches at 11 bases. Germline CDR1 reads LNHDA; CDR2 reads SQIVND (reference sequence). V lost 6 bases, J lost 2 bases, and 3 bases stayed unmatched. The CDR3 has 14 residues. The CDR3 here is CASRRTSGPYEQYF. The CDR3 region has the DNA TGTGCCAGTAGGCGGACTAGCGGGCCCTACGAGCAGTACTTC.

This clonotype was counted ten times or more. V usage is TRBV9 and J usage is TRBJ1-1; 7 bases are a match to TRBD1. Trimming removed 2 bases from V and 1 base from J; junction bases left unmatched: 8. Germline V gene sequence: CDR1 SGDLS, CDR2 YYNGEE. The CDR3 is 16 amino acids. In nucleotides, the CDR3 is TGTGCCAGCAGCGTCACAGGGGACGGTGCGAACACTGAAGCTTTCTTT. Its protein is CASSVTGDGANTEAFF.

Points on this clonotype: The conserved final phenylalanine or tryptophan is absent from the CDR3, which likely points to a read error. No DNA is shown, since the ends of the CDR3 on it are uncertain; the CDR3 is the one TCRdb lists. The gene calls are TRBV7-2 and TRBJ1-6; the table's D gene call, TRBD1, was not cross checked with the DNA. The CDR3 is 16 residues long, counting both termini. The germline V gene has CDR1 SGHTA and CDR2 FQGNSA. CDR3 sequence reads: CASSRDRGLETQFFGP.

The chain has TRBV6-1 and TRBJ2-2; D is possibly TRBD1 (6 bases). The CDR3 contains 14 residues. Per germline, CDR1 MNHNS and CDR2 SASEGT. The ends were cut back, 5 bases at V and 3 bases at J, with 10 bases in the middle. CDR3 region: CASSSQGHTGELFF. CDR3 DNA sequence: TGTGCCAGCAGTTCCCAGGGGCACACCGGGGAGCTGTTTTTT.

The chain has TRBV6-8 and TRBJ2-5; 9 nucleotides match TRBD2. Looked up from germline, CDR1 is MNHGY and CDR2 is SAAAGT. The CDR3 runs 15 residues. J lost 5 bases, V lost 8 bases, and 12 bases had no gene match. The CDR3, as DNA: TGTGCCAGCGGAGGGATTAGCGGGAGCGGCGAGACCCAGTACTTC. Encoded protein: CASGGISGSGETQYF.

In this sample, this clonotype turned up many times. V usage is TRBV6-1 and J usage is TRBJ1-2; 8 bases fit TRBD1. Germline-derived CDR1 and CDR2 are MNHNS and SASEGT. J lost 7 bases, V lost 6 bases, and 10 bases had no gene match. The CDR3 runs 14 residues. This chain's CDR3 is CASRPGGTGSGYTF. The CDR3 nucleotides are TGTGCCAGCAGACCTGGGGGGACAGGCTCTGGCTACACCTTC.

The chain joins TRBV5-5 to TRBJ2-1, with 11 positions matching TRBD2. This CDR3 region has 14 residues. In germline, CDR1 is SGHKS, CDR2 YYEKEE (reference sequence). V lost 1 base, J lost 9 bases, and 3 bases stayed unmatched. Written as DNA, the CDR3 is TGTGCCAGCAGCTTGACTAGCGGGAGCGGTGAGCAGTTCTTC. This gives the protein CASSLTSGSGEQFF.

This clonotype was recorded many times. The chain links TRBV7-2 to TRBJ1-5; TRBD1 matches 8 bases. The CDR3 length is 17 residues. The trim removed 2 bases at V and 3 bases at J, leaving 9 bases unmatched. Germline CDR1 is SGHTA and CDR2 is FQGNSA. The CDR3 reads CASSLPPTGGANQPQHF. CDR3 nucleotides: TGTGCCAGCAGCTTACCTCCCACAGGGGGGGCCAATCAGCCCCAGCATTTT.

This sequence joins TRBV7-2 and TRBJ1-2; D remains unclear. Germline-derived CDR1 and CDR2 are SGHTA and FQGNSA. This CDR3 region has 14 residues. V dropped 1 base and J dropped 5 bases, with 11 bases sitting between them. The CDR3 region has the DNA TGTGCCAGCAGCTTAGGGTTTGACGGATATGGCTACACCTTC. Its protein product is CASSLGFDGYGYTF.

This clonotype appeared many times. V gene TRBV7-8 combines with J gene TRBJ2-3; D not resolved. The CDR3 has 13 residues. Trimming stripped 5 bases from V and 2 bases from J, with 8 bases between. CDR1 and CDR2 from the germline V gene are SGHVS and FQNEAQ. CDR3 amino acids: CASSRAYTDTQYF. CDR3 bases: TGTGCCAGCAGCAGGGCCTACACAGATACGCAGTATTTT.

In this sample, this clonotype turned up many times. This chain connects TRBV2 to TRBJ2-5; D is perhaps TRBD2 (5 bases). Germline lookup yields CDR1 SNHLY and CDR2 FYNNEI. The CDR3 extends over 17 amino acids. V was trimmed by 0 bases and J by 2 bases, leaving 16 bases between them. The CDR3 nucleotides are TGTGCCAGCAGTGAAGCGGTCAGCCTAGCAGTTCAAGAGACCCAGTACTTC. This encodes CASSEAVSLAVQETQYF.

This clonotype was seen at least ten times. The J gene is TRBJ1-2, the V gene TRBV28; 10 bases line up with TRBD1. Trimming at V came to 6 bases and at J to 3 bases, leaving 4 bases not matched to a gene. This CDR3 has 14 amino acids. Germline V CDR1 and CDR2: MDHEN, SYDVKM. CDR3 DNA: TGTGCCAGCAGCTCCGGACAGGGGGACTATGGCTACACCTTC. This gives the protein CASSSGQGDYGYTF.

This clonotype was detected ten times or more. V and J are TRBV7-2 and TRBJ2-1; TRBD2 matches 11 bases. The V and J ends lost 5 bases and 4 bases, in that order; junction bases with no gene match: 4. Germline CDR1 SGHTA, CDR2 FQGNSA. This CDR3 is 15 amino acids long. The CDR3 sequence is CASSTRTSGYNEQFF. CDR3 DNA sequence: TGTGCCAGCAGCACCCGGACTAGCGGGTACAATGAGCAGTTCTTC.

This clonotype showed up many times. V and J are TRBV5-1 and TRBJ2-1; 8 nucleotides match TRBD1. The CDR3 extends over 15 amino acids. CDR1 and CDR2 from the germline V gene are SGHRS and YFSETQ. J gave up 5 bases and V 4 bases, and 8 bases lay outside the gene matches. CDR3 amino acids: CASSMTGALHNEQFF. CDR3 bases: TGCGCCAGCAGCATGACAGGGGCTTTACACAATGAGCAGTTCTTC. Looking up the rest from reference TRBV5-1 and TRBJ2-1 gives the full variable domain: KAGVTQTPRYLIKTRGQQVTLSCSPISGHRSVSWYQQTPGQGLQFLFEYFSETQRNKGNFPGRFSGRQFSNSRSEMNVSTLELGDSALYLCASSMTGALHNEQFFGPGTRLTVL.

This clonotype was counted ten times or more. This chain uses TRBV6-6 with TRBJ1-2; the match to TRBD1 covers 7 bases. Germline assignment: CDR1 MNHNY and CDR2 SVGAGI (reference sequence). With V trimmed by 0 bases and J by 3 bases, 7 bases remained unmatched. This CDR3 is built from 16 residues. For the CDR3, the DNA is TGTGCCAGCAGTTACTCGATTCCCCAGGGGGACTATGGCTACACCTTC. This encodes CASSYSIPQGDYGYTF.

This clonotype was recorded at least ten times. This rearrangement joins TRBV28 to TRBJ1-5; D is unclear. The V gene lost 7 bases and the J gene lost 3 bases, with 16 bases spanning the gap. The CDR3 totals 15 residues. CDR1 is MDHEN, CDR2 SYDVKM, per germline. CDR3 region: CASKFDTTYNQPQHF. Here the CDR3 DNA reads TGTGCCAGCAAGTTTGACACAACCTACAATCAGCCCCAGCATTTT.

The CDR3 region has the DNA TGCAGCGTTGAAGGGGAGGGCAGAGGGGACTATGGCTACACCTTC. It specifies CSVEGEGRGDYGYTF. The chain has TRBV29-1 and TRBJ1-2, with TRBD1 as a possible D gene (5 bases). Germline V CDR1 and CDR2: SQVTM, ANQGSEA. The germline V and J ends were trimmed by 1 base and 3 bases, with 15 bases remaining between them. CDR3 length: 15 residues.

Comment on this clonotype: This clone may be a read error of a much larger clone one base away. V gene TRBV19 combines with J gene TRBJ2-3, with 8 bases lining up with TRBD1. The J call is in doubt because the DNA end fits TRBJ2-7 better. This CDR3 is 15 amino acids long. Germline CDR1 and CDR2: LNHDA and SQIVND (reference sequence). Here the CDR3 reads CASSIRTGMGNEQYF. In nucleotides, the CDR3 is TGTGCCAGTAGTATTCGGACAGGGATGGGGAATGAGCAGTACTTC.

This clonotype was recorded many times. The chain recombines TRBV2 with TRBJ2-7; 8 bases are shared with TRBD1. V gave up 11 bases and J gave up 1 base; unmatched junction bases: 4. Germline lookup yields CDR1 SNHLY and CDR2 FYNNEI. The CDR3 extends over 12 amino acids. The CDR3 is CAGGQESYEQYF. The CDR3, as DNA: TGTGCCGGGGGACAGGAGTCCTACGAGCAGTACTTC.

This clonotype appeared many times. The chain employs TRBV5-1 and TRBJ2-3, with D possibly matching TRBD1 (6 bases). Germline V CDR1 and CDR2: SGHRS, YFSETQ. CDR3 length: 15 residues. V was pared by 4 bases and J by 6 bases, with 18 bases between. CDR3 DNA sequence: TGCGCCAGCAGCCCGGGACAAGTGTCGAGGGATACGCAGTATTTT. Translating gives CASSPGQVSRDTQYF.

Remarks on this clonotype: A much more abundant neighbour one base away suggests this may be a read error. The J gene is TRBJ2-3, the V gene TRBV6-1, with 7 positions matching TRBD1. Germline CDR1 reads MNHNS; CDR2 reads SASEGT. The CDR3 consists of 14 residues. Trimming cost V 4 bases and J 14 bases; bases outside gene matches: 15. CDR3 sequence: CASSATGVTGELYF. In DNA form, the CDR3 reads TGTGCCAGCAGTGCCACAGGGGTTACCGGGGAGCTGTATTTT.

This chain links TRBV6-1 with TRBJ2-1, with 13 bases that match TRBD2. The germline gives CDR1 MNHNS, CDR2 SASEGT. With 1 base clipped from V and 4 bases from J, the junction kept 1 base outside the gene matches. The CDR3 runs 16 residues. In nucleotides, the CDR3 is TGTGCCAGCAGTGAAGGACTAGCGGGAGGATACAATGAGCAGTTCTTC. As protein: CASSEGLAGGYNEQFF.

Only a few counts were recorded for this clonotype. The final CDR3 position lacks the conserved phenylalanine or tryptophan, pointing to a likely read error. The limits of the CDR3 on the DNA are not certain, so only TCRdb's listed CDR3 is given. The rearrangement uses TRBV6-4 and TRBJ1-1; TRBD1 was called by the table and not checked on the DNA. The germline V gene encodes CDR1 MRHNA and CDR2 SNTAGT. The CDR3 length is 10 residues, termini included. The CDR3 loop reads CASSAEGHAY.